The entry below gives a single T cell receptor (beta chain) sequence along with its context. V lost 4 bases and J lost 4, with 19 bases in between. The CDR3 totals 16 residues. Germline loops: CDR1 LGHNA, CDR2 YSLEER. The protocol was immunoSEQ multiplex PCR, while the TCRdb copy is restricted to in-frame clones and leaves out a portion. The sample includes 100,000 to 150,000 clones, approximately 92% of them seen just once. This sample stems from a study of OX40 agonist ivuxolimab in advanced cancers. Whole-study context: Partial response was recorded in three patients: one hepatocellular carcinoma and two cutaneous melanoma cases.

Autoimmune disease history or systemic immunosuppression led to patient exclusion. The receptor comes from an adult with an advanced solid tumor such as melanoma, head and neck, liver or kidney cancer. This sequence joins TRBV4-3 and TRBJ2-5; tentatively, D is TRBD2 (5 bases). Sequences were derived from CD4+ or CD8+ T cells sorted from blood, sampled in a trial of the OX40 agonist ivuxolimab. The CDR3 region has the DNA TGCGCCAGCAGCCTCCGAGGCGCTGCAGAGGGAGAGACCCAGTACTTC. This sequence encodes CASSLRGAAEGETQYF.